This T cell receptor (beta chain) comes out of a study of T cells in Graves' hyperthyroidism and ophthalmopathy (dated by TCRdb to about 2019). The study in broad terms: To identify TCR V-J signatures that set the groups apart, the researchers used a discovery cohort of roughly 100 patients, made up of 43 with Graves' ophthalmopathy and 57 with stable Graves' hyperthyroidism. The 100 or so discovery patients were randomly divided into training and test sets at a 7:3 ratio. Thyroid tissue and blood T-cell repertoires from roughly six Graves' hyperthyroidism patients were also compared in the study. Once sampling was done, hyperthyroidism patients were given methimazole at a starting dose of 30 mg daily, whereas ophthalmopathy patients were given high-dose intravenous methylprednisolone. Prospective prediction of ophthalmopathy was tested in an independent validation cohort of approximately 19 hyperthyroidism patients and 15 to 17 patients who later progressed to ophthalmopathy. TCR Vbeta CDR3 sequencing of 120 to 150 peripheral blood samples (more than 40 ophthalmopathy, 75 hyperthyroidism and roughly 17 progressor patients) is reported in the paper.

Stable Graves' hyperthyroidism was defined as no progression to ophthalmopathy during 18 months of follow-up. The hyperthyroidism patients were between 18 and 65 years old and newly diagnosed, with a disease duration of less than 2 months. Patients with uncontrolled infections, other autoimmune diseases, pregnancy or lactation were excluded. Diagnoses relied on clinical symptoms, serum thyroxine and TRAb, thyroid ultrasound and orbital computed tomography. Trizol reagent was used to extract total RNA, and RNA quality was then checked on an Agilent 2100 Bioanalyzer. From the cysteine up to the phenylalanine, the CDR3 has a length of 13 residues. Of the read, only the CDR3 DNA is kept; its 39 bases are in frame from base 1. V is shortened by 2 bases, J by 4 bases, and the region joining them spans 8 bases. For CDR1 and CDR2, the germline V gene (reference sequence) lists MNHEY and SMNVEV. Amplification of TCR beta CDR3 regions was carried out from RNA transcripts. The first round of RT-PCR for the TCR CDR3 was performed with the HTBI primer set and the Qiagen OneStep RT-PCR kit. The libraries were constructed in a second round of multiplex PCR and then size-selected and purified. The libraries were sequenced on an Illumina HiSeq2000 using paired-end 100 bp reads. In the paper's pipeline: SOAPnuke was used to process the raw data, removing reads that contained adapters or uncalled bases, had a mean Phred below 15, or lacked an exact match to the constant primer or identifier. COPE v1.2.5 was used to merge high-quality paired reads, and clonotypes were defined as unique nucleotide sequences. MiTCR v1.1 was used to align the clonotypes against IMGT TRBV, TRBD and TRBJ reference segments. Only V-J combinations with frequency above 0.0001, covering about 99% of repertoires, were analysed. The TCS score was defined as the ratio of F50 (clonal expansion) to E x V (chaos), calculated using BLOSUM62-based TCRdist between CDR3 peptides within each V-J. Welch's t-statistics and random forest reduced fewer than 600 V-J features to 10 to 15, which were used in a naive Bayes classifier (R e1071). The Morisita-Horn index was used to measure how similar the thyroid and blood repertoires were. TCRdb applied fastp at Q25 and MiXCR to the public reads, then kept only in-frame beta chains. Each entry merges the rows of one CDR3 protein and shows their most common DNA and genes. These V and J calls are TCRdb output, not the study's own analysis. A total of about 50,000 distinct CDR3 sequences appear in this sample, over 45% of them only once. The top ten constitute roughly 32% of the sample.

Details on this clonotype: There is no known antigen for this receptor. Nothing much larger sits one base from this clone, and base qualities are not available.

Overall results and qualifications from the work: A 13 V-J signature model separated ophthalmopathy from stable hyperthyroidism, with nearly 90% sensitivity and 81.08% specificity in cross-validation and 80%/75% in testing. Most expanded thyroid clonotypes (frequency above 0.001) were also detected in blood, a finding suggesting that blood repertoires may reflect thyroid immune responses. No statistical method was used to fix the sample size in advance, and group allocation was not hidden from the investigators. In validation, the model predicted progression to ophthalmopathy a median of about 5.9 months before onset, with roughly 68% sensitivity and 72.22% specificity.

This clonotype was sampled from a woman between 50 and 59 years old with Graves' hyperthyroidism. The sequence joins TRBV27 to TRBJ1-2; the D gene cannot be resolved reliably. The sequenced sample consisted of peripheral blood or thyroid tissue (not recorded which). The DNA sequence follows: TGTGCCAGCAGTTTAAAGGGAGTCTATGGCTACACCTTC. This encodes CASSLKGVYGYTF.